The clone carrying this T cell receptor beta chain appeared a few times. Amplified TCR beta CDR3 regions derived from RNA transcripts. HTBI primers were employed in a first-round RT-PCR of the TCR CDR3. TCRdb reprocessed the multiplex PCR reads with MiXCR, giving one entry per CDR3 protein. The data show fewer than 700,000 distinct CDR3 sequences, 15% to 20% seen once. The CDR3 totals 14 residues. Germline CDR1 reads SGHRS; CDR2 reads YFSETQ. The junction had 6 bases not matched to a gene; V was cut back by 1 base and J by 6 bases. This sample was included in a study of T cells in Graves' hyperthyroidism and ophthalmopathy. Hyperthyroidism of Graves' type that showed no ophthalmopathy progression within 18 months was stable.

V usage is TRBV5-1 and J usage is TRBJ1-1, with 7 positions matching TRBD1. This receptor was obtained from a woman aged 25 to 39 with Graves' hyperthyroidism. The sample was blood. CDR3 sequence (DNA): TGCGCCAGCAGCTTGACAGGGGCGTCCCCTGAAGCTTTCTTT. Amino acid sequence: CASSLTGASPEAFF.